This T cell receptor beta chain is drawn from a study of human T cells and chemical hapten exposure. Each CDR3 protein is one row after TCRdb ran MiXCR on the RACE reads. The table shows a few hundred thousand distinct CDR3 sequences, with 5% to 6.5% occurring only once. The V gene's germline CDR1 is LGHDT and CDR2 YNNKEL (reference sequence). V was trimmed by 3 bases and J by 7 bases, leaving 17 bases between them. The CDR3 contains 15 residues. This clonotype has a handful of counts. As yet, its antigen is unknown. Time point defined: pre-sensitization, week 0. Stated treatment: therapeutic diphenylcyclopropenone sensitization with weekly scalp DPC. Overall study findings and caveats: Alopecia was present in the donors, so their immune response may differ from healthy people's. Expanded TCRs clustered into significantly more large CDR3 similarity groups than controls, the analysis revealed.

V gene TRBV3-1 combines with J gene TRBJ2-3; D might be TRBD1 (5 bases). Material: whole blood, obtained in connection with sensitization to the hapten diphenylcyclopropenone (DPC). The origin of this receptor is a woman between 18 and 29 years old with alopecia areata. Some clones in this sample may be carry-over from other donors' samples. CDR3 sequence (DNA): TGTGCCAGCAGCCATACAGCGCAGGGTGAGAATACGCAGTATTTT. Translating it yields CASSHTAQGENTQYF.